This TCR beta chain was sequenced in a study of blood T cell repertoires in COVID-19. Study overall: COVID-19 samples, acute and convalescent, were from the United States, Italy and Spain. T cells, B-cell-depleted T cells, or PBMCs provided the cDNA or gDNA that served as material.

How the authors handled the data: Estimated nucleated cell counts came from reference gene primer amplification. Assay used: immunoSEQ multiplex PCR; TCRdb lists only in-frame clones, some missing. Clone size and V and J calls were adopted from that table, with D and trimming inferred from the DNA. This sample has 200,000 to 250,000 clones; around 90% occur once, and the top ten carry 1.5%. CDR1 SGHVS and CDR2 FNYEAQ come from the germline V gene. This CDR3 has 15 residues. Trimming took off 5 bases at V and 1 base at J, with 14 bases between the two ends. This clonotype originated in a man younger than 35 with active or convalescent COVID-19. The V gene is TRBV7-6, the J gene TRBJ1-1; the D gene is possibly TRBD1 (6 bases). Sequencing was done on a sample of peripheral blood. The CDR3 DNA follows: TGTGCCAGCAGCGTTTGGACAGAGCAGAACACTGAAGCTTTCTTT. Translation gives CASSVWTEQNTEAFF.